This record covers a single TCR beta chain. From germline, CDR1 is MDHEN and CDR2 SYDVKM. The CDR3 length is 13 residues. The V end was cut by 2 bases, the J end by 3 bases, with 8 bases between. At least one PBMC sample before ART and at least two after were required. Run at survey level, the immunoSEQ assay was version v3.0. What sequencing targeted per sample was 40,000-50,000 T-cell genomes. The method was immunoSEQ multiplex PCR; TCRdb's version includes in-frame clones alone and lacks a portion of them. This sample has roughly 23,000 clones, with roughly 82% found just once. This sample is part of a study of long-term antiretroviral therapy in people with HIV.

The specimen was unsorted PBMCs, collected 0.1 years before starting antiretroviral therapy. This clonotype originated in a man aged 18 to 35 with HIV. J is TRBJ2-7 and V is TRBV28; D is possibly TRBD1 (6 bases). CDR3 DNA: TGTGCCAGCAGTTTAGGACAGCACTACGAGCAGTACTTC. Amino acids: CASSLGQHYEQYF.